This paragraph covers one T cell receptor (beta chain) sequence. Its specificity is unknown. Germline V gene lookup returns CDR1 DFQATT and CDR2 SNEGSKA (reference sequence). CDR3 length: 14 amino acids. Trimming removed 1 base from V and 4 bases from J, with 10 bases in between. This specimen belongs to a study of post-analysis software for immune sequencing data. Study at large: There were relapsing-remitting, secondary progressive and progressive-relapsing multiple sclerosis among the disease courses included. Findings and caveats of the study: Batch-matched samples strongly co-clustered by F measure. Controls showed lower frequencies than patients for roughly 5 TRBV segments, and TRBV5-6, TRBV5-1 and TRBV20-1 were among these. Controls' normalized Chao1 diversity significantly exceeded that of multiple sclerosis patients.

Presence of unique molecular identifiers characterized the TCR beta cDNA libraries. Some 500,000 cDNA molecules were obtained per 1 to 10 million input T cells. TCRdb re-called the PCR reads with MiXCR, one entry per CDR3 protein. The sample yields roughly 540,000 distinct CDR3 sequences, 34% seen once. The V call is TRBV20-1, the J call TRBJ2-2; no definite D call. The receptor was derived from a girl under 18 with multiple sclerosis. Sample: blood. Here the CDR3 reads CSARVTRPTGELFF. CDR3 nucleotides: TGCAGTGCTAGAGTTACCAGACCCACCGGGGAGCTGTTTTTT.